The clone carrying this T cell receptor beta chain was seen a few times. The target antigen is unknown. This record comes from a study of naive and memory T cell subsets. Regarding the study as a whole: Gini index rose across naive, CM, EM and EMRA in CD4 and CD8.

Both TRBC1 and TRBC2 were covered by a beta constant-region primer of two equimolar oligonucleotides. TCRdb re-called the UMI-ligation and nested PCR reads with MiXCR, one entry per CDR3 protein. The data show roughly 40,000 distinct CDR3 sequences, with less than 15% seen just once and roughly a fifth held by the top ten. Cells stained for CD3, CD4, CD8, CD45RA, CD27 and viability were sorted into four CD45RA/CD27 subsets. V gave up 2 bases and J gave up 7 bases, with 12 bases separating them. The CDR3 sequence is 13 residues long. Germline assignment: CDR1 SNHLY and CDR2 FYNNEI. The rearrangement links TRBV2 to TRBJ2-7; unclear D gene. Sequenced input: effector memory CD4+ T cells from blood. Subset denoted: effector memory, CD45RA- CD27-. This receptor was obtained from a human donor in good health. CDR3 residues: CASSEWWSVEQYF. Here the CDR3 DNA reads TGTGCCAGCAGTGAATGGTGGTCAGTGGAGCAGTACTTC.